This TCR beta chain stems from a study of T cell responses to AZD1222 COVID-19 vaccine. The repertoire was sequenced with immunoSEQ multiplex PCR; TCRdb's copy has only in-frame clones and lacks some. The sample lists 150,000 to 160,000 clones, around nine tenths occurring once. CDR1 is MNHEY and CDR2 is SVGAGI in the germline V gene. The CDR3 loop spans 14 amino acids. V shed 4 bases and J shed 5 bases, with 15 bases lying between them. The clonotype was recovered from an adult who received the AZD1222 COVID-19 vaccine. The source was peripheral blood, collected 28 days after the second AZD1222 dose. The V and J genes are TRBV6-5 and TRBJ2-7, with D hard to call. Here the CDR3 DNA reads TGTGCCAGCAGTTTGGTTTCAGGATCTAACGAGCAGTACTTC. This codes for CASSLVSGSNEQYF.